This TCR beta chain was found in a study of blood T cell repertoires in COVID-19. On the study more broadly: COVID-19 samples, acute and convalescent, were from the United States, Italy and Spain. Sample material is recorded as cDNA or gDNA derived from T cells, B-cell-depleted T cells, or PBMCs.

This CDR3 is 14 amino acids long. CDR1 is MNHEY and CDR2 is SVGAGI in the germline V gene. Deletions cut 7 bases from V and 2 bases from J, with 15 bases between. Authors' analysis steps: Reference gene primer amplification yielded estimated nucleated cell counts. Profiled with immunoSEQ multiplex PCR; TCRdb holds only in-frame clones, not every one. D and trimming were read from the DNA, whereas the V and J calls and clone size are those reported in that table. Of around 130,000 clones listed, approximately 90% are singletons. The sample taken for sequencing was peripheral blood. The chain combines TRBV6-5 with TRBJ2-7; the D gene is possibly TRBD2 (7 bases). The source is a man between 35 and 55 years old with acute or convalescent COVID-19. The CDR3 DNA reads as TGTGCCAGCACCTCTCGGGGGGCTACCTACGAGCAGTACTTC. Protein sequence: CASTSRGATYEQYF.